Listed here are 9 T cell receptor beta chains from one sample, sequenced in a study of T-cell reconstitution after alpha-beta-depleted transplantation in children. It was with unique molecular identifiers that the TCRbeta library was prepared. MiXCR, applied by TCRdb to the PCR reads, yields one record per CDR3 protein. This repertoire shows about 610,000 distinct CDR3 sequences, about 10% found once; its top ten account for less than 4.5%. Material: PBMCs from the stem cell graft donor, obtained from the stem cell graft. The receptors shown here come from a human donor who donated a stem cell graft to a child with acute myeloid leukemia.

This clonotype turned up a few times. The genes are TRBV11-2 and TRBJ2-7; TRBD2 might be the D (5 bases). This CDR3 is 13 amino acids long. Germline V gene lookup returns CDR1 SGHAT and CDR2 FQNNGV. V was trimmed by 0 bases and J by 7 bases, leaving 10 bases between them. CDR3 residues: CASSLEDSLEQYF. CDR3 DNA sequence: TGTGCCAGCAGCTTAGAGGACTCGTTGGAGCAGTACTTC.

This clonotype showed up just a few times. V and J are TRBV28 and TRBJ2-5, with TRBD1 matching over 7 bases. J was trimmed by 1 base and V by 6 bases; bases with no gene match: 8. The CDR3 is 15 amino acids. CDR1 is MDHEN, CDR2 SYDVKM, per germline. The DNA for the CDR3 is TGTGCCAGCAGACTTACGGGACAGATCCAAGAGACCCAGTACTTC. Translation: CASRLTGQIQETQYF.

This clonotype was detected ten times or more. The chain's CDR3 is CASSETGLAAHGELFF. CDR3 DNA sequence: TGTGCCAGCAGTGAGACGGGACTAGCGGCCCACGGGGAGCTGTTTTTT. This rearrangement joins TRBV25-1 to TRBJ2-2, with 11 bases lining up with TRBD2. The length of the CDR3 is 16 residues. Germline-derived CDR1 and CDR2 are MGHDK and SYGVNS. The ends lost 3 bases at V and 7 bases at J; junction bases unmatched: 7.

CDR3 sequence: CASSSRGDRYNEQFF. In nucleotides, the CDR3 is TGTGCCAGCAGCTCACGGGGGGATCGCTACAATGAGCAGTTCTTC. The rearrangement uses TRBV7-3 and TRBJ2-1, with 7 positions matching TRBD2. CDR3 length: 15 amino acids. Germline CDR1 reads SGHTA; CDR2 reads FQGTGA. Losses at the gene ends were 4 bases for V and 3 bases for J; bases not matched to a gene: 6.

The sample holds many counts of this clonotype. This rearrangement joins TRBV7-9 to TRBJ2-7, with TRBD1 matching 7 bases. This CDR3 region has 16 residues. The germline V gene encodes CDR1 SEHNR and CDR2 FQNEAQ (reference sequence). Trimming removed 6 bases from V and 2 bases from J; junction bases left unmatched: 13. The CDR3 DNA follows: TGTGCCAGCAGTCCTACCTTCGGGACAGCAGCCTACGAGCAGTACTTC. Encoded protein: CASSPTFGTAAYEQYF.

The V call is TRBV12-3 or TRBV12-4, the J call TRBJ2-1; D unresolved. V was shortened by 6 bases and J by 9 bases, with 15 bases between the two germline ends. There are 13 residues in the CDR3. The CDR3 bases are TGTGCCAGCAGAAGCCAACCGTCGTTTGAGCAGTTCTTC. This encodes CASRSQPSFEQFF.

This clonotype was recorded at least ten times. Written as DNA, the CDR3 is TGTGCCAGCAGCTTAGACATTAACTATGGCTACACCTTC. It yields the protein CASSLDINYGYTF. This chain connects TRBV11-2 to TRBJ1-2; D is undetermined. The V gene's germline CDR1 is SGHAT and CDR2 FQNNGV. With 0 bases removed from V and 1 base from J, the gap between germline ends came to 3 bases. The CDR3 loop spans 13 amino acids.

The sample holds many counts of this clonotype. This chain joins TRBV20-1 and TRBJ2-7; D call uncertain. The CDR3 contains 11 residues. The germline V and J ends were trimmed by 6 bases and 8 bases, with 14 bases remaining between them. Per germline, CDR1 DFQATT and CDR2 SNEGSKA (reference sequence). CDR3 region: CSAPSEPKQYF. The CDR3 DNA is TGCAGTGCCCCCAGCGAGCCTAAGCAGTACTTC.

This clonotype turned up a few times. The chain is built from TRBV25-1 and TRBJ2-1, with D maybe TRBD2 (6 bases). The CDR3 consists of 14 residues. Trimming removed 7 bases from V and 5 bases from J, with 15 bases in between. CDR1 and CDR2 from the germline V gene are MGHDK and SYGVNS. The DNA of the CDR3 is TGTGCCAGCAACCGGAACGGAGGGGACAATGAGCAGTTCTTC. Translation: CASNRNGGDNEQFF. The entire variable domain, with the rest obtained from reference TRBV25-1 and TRBJ2-1, is as follows: EADIYQTPRYLVIGTGKKITLECSQTMGHDKMYWYQQDPGMELHLIHYSYGVNSTEKGDLSSESTVSRIRTEHFPLTLESARPSHTSQYLCASNRNGGDNEQFFGPGTRLTVL.